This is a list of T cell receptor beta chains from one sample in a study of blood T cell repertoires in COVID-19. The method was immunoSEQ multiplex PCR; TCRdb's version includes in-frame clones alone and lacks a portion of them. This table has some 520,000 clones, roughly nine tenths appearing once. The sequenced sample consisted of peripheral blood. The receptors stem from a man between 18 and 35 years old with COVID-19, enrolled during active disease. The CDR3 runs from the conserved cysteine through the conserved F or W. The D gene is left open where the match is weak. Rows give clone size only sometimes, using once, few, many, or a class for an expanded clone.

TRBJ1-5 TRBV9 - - CASSADRQVVNQPQHF TGTGCCAGCAGCGCTGATCGACAGGTGGTCAATCAGCCCCAGCATTTT
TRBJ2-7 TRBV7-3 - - CASSLTGGYEQYF TGTGCCAGCAGCTTAACGGGAGGTTACGAGCAGTACTTC
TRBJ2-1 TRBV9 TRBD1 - CASSGGQGHYNEQFF TGTGCCAGCAGCGGGGGACAGGGCCATTACAATGAGCAGTTCTTC
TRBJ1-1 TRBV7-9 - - CASSPDTEAFF TGTGCCAGCAGCCCGGACACTGAAGCTTTCTTT
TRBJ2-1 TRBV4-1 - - CASSQGRRGEQFF TGCGCCAGCAGCCAAGGGCGGAGAGGTGAGCAGTTCTTC
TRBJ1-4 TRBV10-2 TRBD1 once CASTRTGEKLFF TGCGCCAGCACACGGACAGGGGAAAAACTGTTTTTT
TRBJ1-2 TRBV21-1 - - CASSNSRGQGGDGYTF TGTGCCAGCAGCAACTCTAGGGGACAGGGTGGGGATGGCTACACCTTC
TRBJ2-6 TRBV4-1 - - CASSPRRGLGANVLTF TGCGCCAGCAGCCCCCGGCGGGGGCTCGGGGCCAACGTCCTGACTTTC
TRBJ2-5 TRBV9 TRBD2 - CASSAGLAEAQETQYF TGTGCCAGCAGCGCGGGACTAGCGGAGGCCCAAGAGACCCAGTACTTC
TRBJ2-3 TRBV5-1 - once CASSFRGHPRDTQYF TGCGCCAGCAGCTTTCGAGGACACCCAAGGGATACGCAGTATTTT
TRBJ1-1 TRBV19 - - CASSQAGPEWAEAFF TGTGCCAGTAGTCAAGCAGGCCCTGAGTGGGCTGAAGCTTTCTTT
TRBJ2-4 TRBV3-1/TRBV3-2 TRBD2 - CASSQDWREGGKNIQYF TGTGCCAGCAGCCAAGATTGGCGGGAGGGGGGCAAAAACATTCAGTACTTC
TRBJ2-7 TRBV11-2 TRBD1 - CASSSDRGSEQYF TGTGCCAGCAGCTCGGACAGGGGGTCCGAGCAGTACTTC
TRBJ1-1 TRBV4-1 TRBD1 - CASSQDAGTGVTEAFF TGCGCCAGCAGCCAAGATGCCGGGACAGGGGTCACTGAAGCTTTCTTT
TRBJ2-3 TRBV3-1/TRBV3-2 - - CASSPPRDGPIGGTQYF TGTGCCAGCAGCCCCCCCCGGGACGGCCCCATCGGGGGTACGCAGTATTTT
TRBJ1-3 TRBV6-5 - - CASDDRLGNTIYF TGTGCCAGCGACGACAGGCTTGGAAACACCATATATTTT
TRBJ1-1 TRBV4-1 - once CASSQDREGQGYVAEAFF TGCGCCAGCAGCCAAGATCGTGAGGGACAAGGTTATGTGGCTGAAGCTTTCTTT
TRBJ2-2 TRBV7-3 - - CASSLTAGTGELFF TGTGCCAGCAGCTTAACGGCAGGAACTGGGGAGCTGTTTTTT
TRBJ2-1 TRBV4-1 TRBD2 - CASSQRLAGALSYNEQFF TGCGCCAGCAGCCAAAGACTAGCGGGGGCCCTCTCCTACAATGAGCAGTTCTTC
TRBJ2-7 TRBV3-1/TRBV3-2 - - CASSQEPGNRIEQYF TGTGCCAGCAGCCAAGAACCCGGGAACCGGATCGAGCAGTACTTC
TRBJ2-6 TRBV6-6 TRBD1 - CASSYGQGRANVLTF TGTGCCAGCAGTTACGGACAGGGCCGGGCCAACGTCCTGACTTTC
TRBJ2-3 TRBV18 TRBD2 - CASSQRLGTASDSGRWTDTQYF TGTGCCAGCTCTCAAAGATTAGGGACGGCCAGCGATAGCGGGAGGTGGACAGATACGCAGTATTTT
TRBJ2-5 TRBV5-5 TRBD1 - CASSLLGGRQETQYF TGTGCCAGCAGCTTGTTAGGGGGCCGCCAAGAGACCCAGTACTTC
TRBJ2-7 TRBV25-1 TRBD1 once CASLEGQGREQYF TGTGCCAGCCTAGAGGGACAGGGGCGCGAGCAGTACTTC
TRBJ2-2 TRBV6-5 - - CASSYSPGGNTGELFF TGTGCCAGCAGTTACTCGCCCGGGGGAAACACCGGGGAGCTGTTTTTT
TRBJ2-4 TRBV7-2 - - CASSPRGSPKNIQYF TGTGCCAGCAGCCCCCGGGGTAGCCCCAAAAACATTCAGTACTTC
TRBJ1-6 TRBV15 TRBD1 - CATSRVGPGQGNSPLHF TGTGCCACCAGCAGAGTGGGGCCGGGACAGGGAAATTCACCCCTCCACTTT
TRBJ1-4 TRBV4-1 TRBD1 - CASSQAGTGGEKLFF TGCGCCAGCAGCCAAGCCGGGACAGGGGGAGAAAAACTGTTTTTT
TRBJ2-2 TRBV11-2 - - CASSPVGELFF TGTGCCAGCAGCCCAGTCGGGGAGCTGTTTTTT